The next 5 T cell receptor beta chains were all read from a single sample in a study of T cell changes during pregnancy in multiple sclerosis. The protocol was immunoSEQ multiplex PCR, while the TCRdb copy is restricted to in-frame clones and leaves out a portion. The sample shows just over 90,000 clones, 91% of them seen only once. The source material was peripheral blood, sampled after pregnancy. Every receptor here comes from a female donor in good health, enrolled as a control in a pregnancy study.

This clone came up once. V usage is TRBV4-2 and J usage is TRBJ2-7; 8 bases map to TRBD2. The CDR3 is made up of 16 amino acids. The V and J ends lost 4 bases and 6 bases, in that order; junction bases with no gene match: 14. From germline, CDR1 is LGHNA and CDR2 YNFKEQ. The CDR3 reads CASSPGGSGALREQYF. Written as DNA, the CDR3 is TGTGCCAGCAGCCCCGGGGGTAGCGGGGCCCTGCGCGAGCAGTACTTC.

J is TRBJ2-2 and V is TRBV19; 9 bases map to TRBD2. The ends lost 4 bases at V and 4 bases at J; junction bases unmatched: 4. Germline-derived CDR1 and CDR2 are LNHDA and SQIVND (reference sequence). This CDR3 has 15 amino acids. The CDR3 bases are TGTGCCAGTAGTAAGGTAGCGGGGGTCACCGGGGAGCTGTTTTTT. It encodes CASSKVAGVTGELFF. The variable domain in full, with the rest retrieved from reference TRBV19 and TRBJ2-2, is DGGITQSPKYLFRKEGQNVTLSCEQNLNHDAMYWYRQDPGQGLRLIYYSQIVNDFQKGDIAEGYSVSREKKESFPLTVTSAQKNPTAFYLCASSKVAGVTGELFFGEGSRLTVL.

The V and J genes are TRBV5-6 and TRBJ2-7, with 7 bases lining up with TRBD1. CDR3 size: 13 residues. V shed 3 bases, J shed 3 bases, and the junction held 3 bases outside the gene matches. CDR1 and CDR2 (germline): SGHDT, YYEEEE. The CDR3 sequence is CASSWDRDYEQYF. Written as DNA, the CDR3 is TGTGCCAGCAGCTGGGACAGAGACTACGAGCAGTACTTC.

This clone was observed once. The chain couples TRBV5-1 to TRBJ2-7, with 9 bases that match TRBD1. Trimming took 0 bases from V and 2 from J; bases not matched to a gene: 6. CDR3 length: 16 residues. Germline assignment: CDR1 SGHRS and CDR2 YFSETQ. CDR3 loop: CASSLAPGQGTYEQYF. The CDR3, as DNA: TGCGCCAGCAGCTTGGCCCCGGGACAGGGAACCTACGAGCAGTACTTC.

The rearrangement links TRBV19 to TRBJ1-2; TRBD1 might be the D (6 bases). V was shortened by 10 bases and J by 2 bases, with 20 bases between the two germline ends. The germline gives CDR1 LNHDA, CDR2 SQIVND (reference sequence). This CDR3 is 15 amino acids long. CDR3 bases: TGTGCCACTTCCAGGGGCCGGGCGCACAACTATGGCTACACCTTC. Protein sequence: CATSRGRAHNYGYTF.